The entry below gives a single T cell receptor beta chain sequence along with its context. Authors' processing steps: How many nucleated cells were present was estimated from reference gene primer amplification. Produced via immunoSEQ multiplex PCR; TCRdb's table is partial and in-frame only. V and J calls and clone size are copied from that table; D and trimming were computed from the DNA. The sample holds 200,000 to 300,000 clones, about 89% seen once. This specimen belongs to a study of blood T cell repertoires in COVID-19. Study-level information: Samples came from the United States, Italy and Spain, spanning acute and convalescent COVID-19. The analysed material was cDNA or gDNA that came from T cells, B-cell-depleted T cells, or PBMCs.

The ends were cut back, 4 bases at V and 4 bases at J, with 16 bases in the middle. This CDR3 is 15 amino acids long. The specimen sequenced was peripheral blood. This receptor was taken from a man between 40 and 49 years old who had recovered from COVID-19. J is TRBJ1-2 and V is TRBV23-1; D remains unclear. TRBV23-1 is filed as an ORF, its function uncertain. CDR3 bases: TGCGCCAGCAGTCTTCCGACTCGGGGAAGCTATGGCTACACCTTC. Protein: CASSLPTRGSYGYTF.